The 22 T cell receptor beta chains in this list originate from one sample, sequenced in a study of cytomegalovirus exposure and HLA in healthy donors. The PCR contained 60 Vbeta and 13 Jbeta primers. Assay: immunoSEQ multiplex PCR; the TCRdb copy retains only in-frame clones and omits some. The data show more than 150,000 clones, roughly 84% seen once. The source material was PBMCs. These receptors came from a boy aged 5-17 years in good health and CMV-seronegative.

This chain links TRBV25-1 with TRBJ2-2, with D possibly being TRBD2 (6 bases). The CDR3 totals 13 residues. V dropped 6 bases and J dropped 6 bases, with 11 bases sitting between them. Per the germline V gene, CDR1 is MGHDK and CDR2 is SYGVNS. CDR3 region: CASRRTKAGELFF. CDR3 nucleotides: TGTGCCAGCAGGAGGACTAAGGCCGGGGAGCTGTTTTTT.

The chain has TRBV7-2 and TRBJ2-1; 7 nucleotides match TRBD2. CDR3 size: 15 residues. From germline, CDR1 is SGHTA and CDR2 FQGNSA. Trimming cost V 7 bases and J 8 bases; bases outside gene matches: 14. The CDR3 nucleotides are TGTGCCAGCACCCCACCGGGACTACGGACGGATGAGCAGTTCTTC. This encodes CASTPPGLRTDEQFF. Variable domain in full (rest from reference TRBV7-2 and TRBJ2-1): GAGVSQSPSNKVTEKGKDVELRCDPISGHTALYWYRQSLGQGLEFLIYFQGNSAPDKSGLPSDRFSAERTGGSVSTLTIQRTQQEDSAVYLCASTPPGLRTDEQFFGPGTRLTVL.

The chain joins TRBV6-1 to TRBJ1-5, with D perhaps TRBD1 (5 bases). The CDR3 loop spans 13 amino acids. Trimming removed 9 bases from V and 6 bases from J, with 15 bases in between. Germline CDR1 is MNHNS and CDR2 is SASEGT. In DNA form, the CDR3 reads TGTGCCAGTGAGGACGGGGGTTCTCAGCCCCAGCATTTT. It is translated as CASEDGGSQPQHF.

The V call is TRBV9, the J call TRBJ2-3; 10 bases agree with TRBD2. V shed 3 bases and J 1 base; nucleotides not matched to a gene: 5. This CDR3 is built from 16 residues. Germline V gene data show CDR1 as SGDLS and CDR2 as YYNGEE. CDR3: CASSEYLAGGTDTQYF. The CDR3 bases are TGTGCCAGCAGCGAGTATCTAGCGGGGGGCACAGATACGCAGTATTTT.

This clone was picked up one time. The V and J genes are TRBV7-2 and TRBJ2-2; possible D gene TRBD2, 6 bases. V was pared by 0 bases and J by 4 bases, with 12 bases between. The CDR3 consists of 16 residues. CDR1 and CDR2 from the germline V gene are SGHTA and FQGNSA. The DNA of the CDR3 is TGTGCCAGCAGCTTAGCGCCGCGGGGAGTCACCGGGGAGCTGTTTTTT. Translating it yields CASSLAPRGVTGELFF.

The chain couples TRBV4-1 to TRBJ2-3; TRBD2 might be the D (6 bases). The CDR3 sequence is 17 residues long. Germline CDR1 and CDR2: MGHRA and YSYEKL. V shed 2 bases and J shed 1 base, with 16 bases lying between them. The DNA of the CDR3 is TGCGCCAGCAGCCAAACCGACTGGCGGGACGGCACAGATACGCAGTATTTT. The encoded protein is CASSQTDWRDGTDTQYF.

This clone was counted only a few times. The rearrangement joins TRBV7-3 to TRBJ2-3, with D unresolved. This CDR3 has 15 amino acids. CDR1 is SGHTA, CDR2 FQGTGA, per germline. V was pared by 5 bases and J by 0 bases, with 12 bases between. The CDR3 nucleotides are TGTGCCAGCAGCCCATCGGGTTCTAGCACAGATACGCAGTATTTT. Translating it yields CASSPSGSSTDTQYF.

The CDR3 reads CASSSIGTGLMNTEAFF. In DNA form, the CDR3 reads TGTGCCAGCAGTTCTATAGGGACAGGGCTTATGAACACTGAAGCTTTCTTT. This chain joins TRBV28 and TRBJ1-1, with 9 bases aligning to TRBD1. The CDR3 covers 17 residues. Germline CDR1 is MDHEN and CDR2 is SYDVKM. J lost 0 bases, V lost 4 bases, and 9 bases had no gene match.

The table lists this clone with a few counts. The CDR3 region is CASSQGRGRETQYF. The CDR3 coding sequence is TGTGCCAGCAGCCAGGGGAGGGGTAGGGAGACCCAGTACTTC. The chain joins TRBV6-5 to TRBJ2-5, with D maybe TRBD2 (7 bases). The germline V gene encodes CDR1 MNHEY and CDR2 SVGAGI. The V end lost 6 bases, the J end lost 5 bases, and 16 bases lay between the germline ends. The CDR3 length is 14 residues.

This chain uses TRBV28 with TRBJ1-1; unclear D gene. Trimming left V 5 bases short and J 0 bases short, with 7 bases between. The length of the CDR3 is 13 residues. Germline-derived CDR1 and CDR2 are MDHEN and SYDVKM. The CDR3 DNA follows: TGTGCCAGCAGTCCGTACATGAACACTGAAGCTTTCTTT. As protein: CASSPYMNTEAFF.

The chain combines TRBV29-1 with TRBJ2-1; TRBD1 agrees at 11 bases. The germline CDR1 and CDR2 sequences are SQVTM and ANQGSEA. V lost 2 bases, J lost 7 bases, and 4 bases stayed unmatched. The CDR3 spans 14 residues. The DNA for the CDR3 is TGCAGCGTTGAAAGGACAGGGGGCGGAAATGAGCAGTTCTTC. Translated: CSVERTGGGNEQFF.

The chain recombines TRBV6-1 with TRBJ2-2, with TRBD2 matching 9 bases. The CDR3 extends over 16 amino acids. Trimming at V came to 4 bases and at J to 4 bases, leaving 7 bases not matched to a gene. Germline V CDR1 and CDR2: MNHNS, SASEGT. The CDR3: CASSGLSGRSTGELFF. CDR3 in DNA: TGTGCCAGCAGTGGACTTAGCGGGAGAAGCACCGGGGAGCTGTTTTTT.

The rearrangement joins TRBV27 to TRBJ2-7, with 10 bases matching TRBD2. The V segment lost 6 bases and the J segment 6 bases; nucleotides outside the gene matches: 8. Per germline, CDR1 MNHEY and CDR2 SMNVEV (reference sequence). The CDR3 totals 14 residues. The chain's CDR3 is CASSPSGSLGEQYF. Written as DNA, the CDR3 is TGTGCCAGCAGCCCTAGCGGGAGCTTGGGCGAGCAGTACTTC.

The CDR3 nucleotides read TGTGCCAGCAGCGTCAAACTTCGCGACGAGCAGTACTTC. Translating it yields CASSVKLRDEQYF. The J gene is TRBJ2-7, the V gene TRBV9; D uncertain. Looked up from germline, CDR1 is SGDLS and CDR2 is YYNGEE. The CDR3 sequence is 13 residues long. Trimming left V 2 bases short and J 5 bases short, with 11 bases between. Filled out from reference TRBV9 and TRBJ2-7, the complete variable domain reads DSGVTQTPKHLITATGQRVTLRCSPRSGDLSVYWYQQSLDQGLQFLIQYYNGEERAKGNILERFSAQQFPDLHSELNLSSLELGDSALYFCASSVKLRDEQYFGPGTRLTVT.

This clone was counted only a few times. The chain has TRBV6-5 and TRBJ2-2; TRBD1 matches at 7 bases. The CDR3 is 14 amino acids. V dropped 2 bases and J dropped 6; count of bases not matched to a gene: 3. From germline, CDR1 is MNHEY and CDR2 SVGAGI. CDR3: CASSYEGAAGELFF. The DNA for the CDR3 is TGTGCCAGCAGTTACGAGGGGGCGGCCGGGGAGCTGTTTTTT.

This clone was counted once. CDR3 nucleotide sequence: TGCGCCAGCAGCTTGTTGACTAGCGGGATGAAACAAGAGACCCAGTACTTC. This translates into CASSLLTSGMKQETQYF. The chain uses TRBV5-1 and TRBJ2-5, with TRBD2 matching over 11 bases. The CDR3 is made up of 17 amino acids. V was pared by 1 base and J by 2 bases, with 7 bases of the junction left unmatched. Germline V gene lookup returns CDR1 SGHRS and CDR2 YFSETQ.

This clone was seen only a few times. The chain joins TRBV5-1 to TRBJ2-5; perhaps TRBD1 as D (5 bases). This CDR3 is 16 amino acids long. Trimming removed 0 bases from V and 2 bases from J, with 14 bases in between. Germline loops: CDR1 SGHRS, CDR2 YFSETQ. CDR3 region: CASSLARRVGQETQYF. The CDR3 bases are TGCGCCAGCAGCTTGGCGCGCAGGGTGGGGCAAGAGACCCAGTACTTC.

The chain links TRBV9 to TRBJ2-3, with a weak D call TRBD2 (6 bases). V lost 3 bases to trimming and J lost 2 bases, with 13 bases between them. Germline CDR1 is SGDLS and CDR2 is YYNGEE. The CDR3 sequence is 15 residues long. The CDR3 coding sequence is TGTGCCAGCAGCGGGGGGACTGTAAACACAGATACGCAGTATTTT. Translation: CASSGGTVNTDTQYF.

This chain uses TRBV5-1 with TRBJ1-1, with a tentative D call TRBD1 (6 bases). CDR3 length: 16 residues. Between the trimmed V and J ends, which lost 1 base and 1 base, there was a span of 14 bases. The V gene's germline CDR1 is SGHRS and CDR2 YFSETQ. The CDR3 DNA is TGCGCCAGCAGCTTGCGTCGCGGCAGGGGGAACACTGAAGCTTTCTTT. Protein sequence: CASSLRRGRGNTEAFF.

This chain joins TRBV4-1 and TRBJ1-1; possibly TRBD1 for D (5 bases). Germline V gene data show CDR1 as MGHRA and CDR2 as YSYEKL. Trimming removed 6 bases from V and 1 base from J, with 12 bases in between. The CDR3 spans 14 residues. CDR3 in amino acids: CASSAPRGNTEAFF. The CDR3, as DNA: TGCGCCAGCAGTGCCCCAAGGGGGAACACTGAAGCTTTCTTT.

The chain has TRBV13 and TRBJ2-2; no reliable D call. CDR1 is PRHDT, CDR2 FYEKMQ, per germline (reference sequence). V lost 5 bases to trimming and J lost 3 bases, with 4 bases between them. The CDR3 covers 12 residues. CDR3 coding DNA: TGTGCCAGCAGCCTCCACACCGGGGAGCTGTTTTTT. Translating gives CASSLHTGELFF.

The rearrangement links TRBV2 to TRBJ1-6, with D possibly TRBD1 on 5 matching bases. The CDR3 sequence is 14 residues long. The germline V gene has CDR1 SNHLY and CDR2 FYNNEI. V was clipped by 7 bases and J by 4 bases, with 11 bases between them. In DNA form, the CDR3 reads TGTGCCAGCATGGGGGGGTTATATAATTCACCCCTCCACTTT. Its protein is CASMGGLYNSPLHF.